This record looks at one T cell receptor beta chain sequence and its context. Its antigen remains unidentified. The record originates from a study of T cell responses to AZD1222 COVID-19 vaccine. Findings and limits, study-wide: Donors were largely white British and mainly female; clonal diversity was possibly underestimated. There were repertoire samples only from the period after the peak T cell response. Baseline antibody screening turned up just six or seven seropositive AZD1222 recipients.

This CDR3 spans 15 amino acids. In germline, CDR1 is KGHSH, CDR2 LQKENI. V lost 0 bases and J lost 0, with 6 bases in between. Doses given second, at about 4 or about 12 weeks, were pooled. Sequencing was performed with immunoSEQ multiplex PCR; in TCRdb, only in-frame clones are kept and a portion is missing. Among roughly 100,000 clones, approximately 93% were seen once, and the ten largest hold around 8.4%. The gene calls are TRBV18 and TRBJ1-5, with D possibly TRBD1 on 5 matching bases. The sample consisted of peripheral blood, taken 28 days after the second AZD1222 dose. The TCR originated in an adult who received the AZD1222 COVID-19 vaccine. The CDR3 loop reads CASSPPGRSNQPQHF. DNA of the CDR3: TGTGCCAGCTCACCACCGGGACGTAGCAATCAGCCCCAGCATTTT. Complete variable domain (other parts from reference TRBV18 and TRBJ1-5): NAGVMQNPRHLVRRRGQEARLRCSPMKGHSHVYWYRQLPEEGLKFMVYLQKENIIDESGMPKERFSAEFPKEGPSILRIQQVVRGDSAAYFCASSPPGRSNQPQHFGDGTRLSIL.